The T cell receptor beta chain described here comes from a study of blood T cells in healthy people across ages. Study-wide results and limits: Unknown donor CMV status possibly confounded expanded clonotype changes. In older individuals, TCR beta diversity per million T cells was lower, falling roughly linearly with age.

A second PCR of roughly 7 to 11 cycles used a sample-barcoded 5' primer and a J-beta primer mix. A template-switch adaptor with 12 random nucleotides tagged each cDNA molecule. One entry per CDR3 protein, called by TCRdb with MiXCR from the 5' RACE reads. The sample shows some 730,000 distinct CDR3 sequences, about 20% of them seen only once. V trimming: 9 bases; J trimming: 7 bases; junction bases outside the gene matches: 2. This CDR3 is 13 amino acids long. The V gene's germline CDR1 is KGHDR and CDR2 SFDVKD. This clonotype turned up a few times. Its antigen is not known. Sequenced input: blood. The receptor comes from a man between 65 and 79 years old in good health. The chain combines TRBV24-1 with TRBJ2-1, with 13 positions matching TRBD2. CDR3 sequence: CATGLAGVNEQFF. CDR3 nucleotides: TGTGCCACCGGACTAGCGGGAGTGAATGAGCAGTTCTTC.